A single TCR beta chain is shown here with its context. Data came from immunoSEQ multiplex PCR; TCRdb stores just in-frame clones and leaves some out. In the table there are tens of thousands of clones, approximately 90% of which are singletons. This sample is part of a study of T cell changes during pregnancy in multiple sclerosis. The CDR3 length is 15 residues. The germline V gene encodes CDR1 MNHEY and CDR2 SVGAGI. V shed 7 bases and J shed 4 bases, with 19 bases lying between them. The chain recombines TRBV6-5 with TRBJ1-1, with a tentative D call TRBD1 (5 bases). The origin of this receptor is a female donor with multiple sclerosis, enrolled in a pregnancy study. The sequenced sample was peripheral blood, obtained in the second trimester of pregnancy. The CDR3 region has the DNA TGTGCCAGCACTACACGTAGCCCCCAGGGCACTGAAGCTTTCTTT. Amino acid sequence: CASTTRSPQGTEAFF.